This TCR beta chain was sequenced in a study of identical twins. Study results and limitations: The study based its conclusions on cross-sectional statistical analysis and did not follow the same donors.

TCRdb reprocessed the 5' RACE reads with MiXCR, giving one entry per CDR3 protein. This table has 450,000 or so distinct CDR3 sequences, approximately 24% appearing once. This clonotype was recorded many times. The antigen remains unidentified. This CDR3 has 14 residues. V was clipped by 3 bases and J by 3 bases, with 14 bases between them. Per the germline V gene, CDR1 is SQVTM and CDR2 is ANQGSEA. The sample was also linked to a second study, of T cells expressing NK-cell markers. That source reports: In sorted CD3+CD56+NKG2C+, CD3+CD56+NKG2C- and CD3+CD56-NKG2C+ T cells, TCR beta repertoires were obtained.

V gene TRBV29-1 combines with J gene TRBJ1-1, with D perhaps TRBD1 (5 bases). The receptor was derived from a woman younger than 35 in good health. The sample consisted of CD4+ T cells sorted from blood. This CDR3 reads CSVDSGLLDTEAFF. The CDR3 DNA reads as TGCAGCGTTGACTCGGGACTGCTAGACACTGAAGCTTTCTTT.